This T cell receptor beta chain was retrieved from a study of CD8+CD57+ T cells in acquired aplastic anemia (dated by TCRdb to between 2017 and 2018). Context from the whole study: DNA extracted from sorted CD4+ and CD8+ cells had a mean of roughly 3.4 ug, with a range of about 0.18 to 27.4 ug. For healthy donor samples, the average read count was around 10 million for CD4+ cells and approximately 11 million for CD8+ cells.

In the case of this clonotype: Its antigen specificity is not known. Per-nucleotide qualities are absent, and no much larger clonotype sits a single base away.

What the study reported, not specific to this receptor: No significant difference in CD8+ Simpson's diversity was found between patients and healthy controls (P=0.060). Roughly 29 CD8+ CDR3 sequences were shared between patients and controls but appeared highly expressed in patients and within their immunodominant clones.

TCR repertoires of sorted CD4+ and CD8+ blood T cells from severe aplastic anemia patients and healthy subjects were deep-sequenced in the study. Ficoll-Paque density gradient centrifugation was used to isolate peripheral blood mononuclear cells. CD4+ and CD8+ T cells were sorted by FACS or magnetic beads before DNA extraction. TCR beta VDJ combination and CDR3 sequence profiling used genomic DNA as the template. TCR repertoire sequencing was run on an Illumina HiSeq 2000. The paper's data handling went like this. TRBV/TRBJ rearrangement plots, CDR3 size and DJ length profiles, and Simpson's diversity index were used to assess repertoires. Whichever DNA sequence was most abundant in the deep sequencing data was defined as the immunodominant clone. CDR3 amino acid sequences were screened for sharing across subjects and were compared with published repertoires and the VDJdb database. TCRdb itself trimmed the public reads at Q25 with fastp, ran MiXCR and retained productive beta chains. Rows with one shared CDR3 protein collapse into an entry with the most common genes and DNA. The V and J calls, along with clone size, are taken from TCRdb and not from the paper's own processing. A total of 190,000 or so distinct CDR3 sequences appear in this sample, about 59% of them only once. The top ten constitute roughly 29% of the sample.

Sequencing was performed on sorted CD4+, CD8+, or CD8+CD57+ T cells (not recorded which) from PBMCs. The clonotype originates from a human donor in good health.

The CDR3 sequence is CASCYLDREAYGYTF. The bases are TGCGCCAGCTGCTACCTGGACAGGGAGGCATATGGCTACACCTTC. Recombination joined TRBV5-1 with TRBJ1-2; 8 bases in the middle match TRBD1. Clipping removes 7 bases from V and 5 bases from J, with 13 as the unmatched junction base count. The germline V gene sets CDR1 to SGHRS and CDR2 to YFSETQ. The CDR3 measures 15 amino acids from cysteine to phenylalanine. CDR3 DNA is the only sequence kept; it has 45 bases, read in frame from the first base. Extended through the reference TRBV5-1 and TRBJ1-2 proteins, this CDR3 yields the full variable domain: KAGVTQTPRYLIKTRGQQVTLSCSPISGHRSVSWYQQTPGQGLQFLFEYFSETQRNKGNFPGRFSGRQFSNSRSEMNVSTLELGDSALYLCASCYLDREAYGYTFGSGTRLTVV.